This T cell receptor (beta chain) was captured in a study of T cell responses to AZD1222 COVID-19 vaccine. Findings and limits, study-wide: Reports say nearly half of spike-specific TCRs go after unmutated variant regions. It was only after the peak T cell response that any repertoires were sampled. In a largely white British group with more females than males, clonal diversity was possibly underestimated.

Data came from immunoSEQ multiplex PCR; TCRdb stores just in-frame clones and leaves some out. The data contain approximately 82,000 clones, 92% of them singletons. V dropped 5 bases and J dropped 6; count of bases not matched to a gene: 11. Germline V gene data show CDR1 as SGHTA and CDR2 as FQGNSA. The CDR3 length is 18 residues. Of note for this clone: Its antigen remains unidentified.

The chain links TRBV7-2 to TRBJ2-2; 14 bases are shared with TRBD2. This clonotype was obtained from an adult who received the AZD1222 COVID-19 vaccine. The source was peripheral blood, collected 28 days after the second AZD1222 dose. The CDR3 DNA follows: TGTGCCAGCAGCCCTAGGACTAGCGGGGGGTACCTAGCCGGGGAGCTGTTTTTT. Its protein product is CASSPRTSGGYLAGELFF.